This T cell receptor beta chain emerged from a study of technical replicates of blood from several donors. V dropped 2 bases and J dropped 7 bases, with 8 bases sitting between them. The germline gives CDR1 ENHRY, CDR2 SYGVKD. CDR3 size: 13 residues. The assay was immunoSEQ multiplex PCR, and TCRdb's table has in-frame clones only and misses some. The table includes some 94,000 clones, roughly 95% detected once. The V and J genes are TRBV10-3 and TRBJ1-4, with a tentative D call TRBD1 (5 bases). Sequenced sample: T cells isolated from PBMCs. This sequence originates from a human donor in good health. The CDR3 spells CAISEARGEKLFF. In nucleotides, the CDR3 is TGTGCCATCAGTGAGGCTAGGGGTGAAAAACTGTTTTTT.